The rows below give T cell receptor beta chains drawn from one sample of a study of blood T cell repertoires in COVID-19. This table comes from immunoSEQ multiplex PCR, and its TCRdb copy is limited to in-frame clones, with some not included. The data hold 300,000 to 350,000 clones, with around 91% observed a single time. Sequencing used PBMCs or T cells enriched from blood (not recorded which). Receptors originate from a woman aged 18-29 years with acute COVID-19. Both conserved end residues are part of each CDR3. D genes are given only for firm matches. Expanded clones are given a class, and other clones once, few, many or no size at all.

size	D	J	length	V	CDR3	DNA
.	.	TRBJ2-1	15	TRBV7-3	CASSLTADYHNEQFF	TGTGCCAGCAGCTTAACGGCGGACTATCACAATGAGCAGTTCTTC
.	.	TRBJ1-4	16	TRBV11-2	CASSSPGSGGGEKLFF	TGTGCCAGCAGCTCCCCCGGGTCAGGTGGAGGGGAAAAACTGTTTTTT
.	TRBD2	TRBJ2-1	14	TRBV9	CASSVVGGRTEQFF	TGTGCCAGCAGCGTAGTGGGCGGGAGAACTGAGCAGTTCTTC
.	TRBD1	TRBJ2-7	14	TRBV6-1	CASSERQGFYEQYF	TGTGCCAGCAGTGAGCGACAGGGGTTCTACGAGCAGTACTTC
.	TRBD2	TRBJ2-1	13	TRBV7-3	CASSPPGGNEQFF	TGTGCCAGCAGCCCACCGGGGGGCAATGAGCAGTTCTTC
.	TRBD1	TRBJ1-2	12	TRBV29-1	CSAAMDRQSYTF	TGCAGCGCCGCGATGGACAGGCAAAGCTACACCTTC
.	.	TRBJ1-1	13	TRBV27	CASSFSRYTEAFF	TGTGCCAGCAGTTTCTCCAGGTACACTGAAGCTTTCTTT
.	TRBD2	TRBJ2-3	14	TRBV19	CASRKGGEGDTQYF	TGTGCCAGTAGAAAGGGAGGGGAGGGAGATACGCAGTATTTT
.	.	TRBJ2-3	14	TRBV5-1	CASSARSGTDTQYF	TGCGCCAGCAGCGCCAGATCAGGGACAGATACGCAGTATTTT
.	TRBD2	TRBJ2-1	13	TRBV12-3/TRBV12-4	CASGAGVNNEQFF	TGTGCCAGCGGGGCGGGGGTAAACAATGAGCAGTTCTTC
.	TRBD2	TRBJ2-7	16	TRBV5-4	CASSYSLGLAGGEQYF	TGTGCCAGCAGCTATTCCCTCGGACTAGCTGGTGGCGAGCAGTACTTC
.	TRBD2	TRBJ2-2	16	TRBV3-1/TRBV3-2	CASSLLSGRQTGELFF	TGTGCCAGCAGCCTTCTTAGCGGGAGGCAAACCGGGGAGCTGTTTTTT
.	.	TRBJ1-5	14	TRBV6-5	CASRESIVVQPQHF	TGTGCCAGCAGAGAGAGCATAGTTGTTCAGCCCCAGCATTTT
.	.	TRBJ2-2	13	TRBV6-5	CASSRGETGELFF	TGTGCCAGCAGCAGAGGAGAGACCGGGGAGCTGTTTTTT
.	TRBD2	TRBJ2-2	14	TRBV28	CASSFEGGPGELFF	TGTGCCAGCAGTTTCGAGGGAGGGCCCGGGGAGCTGTTTTTT
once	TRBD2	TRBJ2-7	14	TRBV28	CASRAGGSSYEQYF	TGTGCCAGCAGAGCGGGGGGGAGCTCCTACGAGCAGTACTTC
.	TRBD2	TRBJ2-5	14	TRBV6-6	CASKASGVQETQYF	TGTGCCAGCAAGGCTAGCGGGGTCCAAGAGACCCAGTACTTC
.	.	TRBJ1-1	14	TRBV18	CASSTTAGNTEAFF	TGTGCCAGCTCAACCACAGCGGGGAACACTGAAGCTTTCTTT
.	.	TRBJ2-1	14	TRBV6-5	CATQVQGPHNEQFF	TGTGCCACCCAGGTTCAGGGGCCCCACAATGAGCAGTTCTTC
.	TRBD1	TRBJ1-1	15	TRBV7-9	CASSSNRDRVTEAFF	TGTGCCAGCAGCTCAAACCGGGACAGGGTCACTGAAGCTTTCTTT
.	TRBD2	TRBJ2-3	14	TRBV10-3	CATIAGLSTDTQYF	TGTGCCACCATAGCGGGACTAAGCACAGATACGCAGTATTTT
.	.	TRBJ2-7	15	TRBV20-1	CSASLLGQGSSEQYF	TGCAGTGCTAGTCTTCTGGGGCAGGGGTCAAGCGAGCAGTACTTC
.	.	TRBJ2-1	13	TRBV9	CASSAPSFGEQFF	TGTGCCAGCAGCGCTCCTAGCTTTGGTGAGCAGTTCTTC
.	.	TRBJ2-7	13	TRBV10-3	CAISGDVAYEQYF	TGTGCCATCAGTGGCGATGTAGCCTACGAGCAGTACTTC
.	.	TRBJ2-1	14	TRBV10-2	CASSDQLANNEQFF	TGCGCCAGCAGTGATCAGCTAGCGAACAATGAGCAGTTCTTC
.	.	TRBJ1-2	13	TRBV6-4	CASSDTPNYGYTF	TGTGCCAGCAGTGACACACCTAACTATGGCTACACCTTC
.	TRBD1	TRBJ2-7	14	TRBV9	CASSVQGQGREQYF	TGTGCCAGCAGCGTTCAAGGACAGGGGCGCGAGCAGTACTTC
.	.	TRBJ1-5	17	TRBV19	CASSIGAGFYRDQPQHF	TGTGCCAGTAGTATAGGGGCGGGATTCTACCGGGATCAGCCCCAGCATTTT
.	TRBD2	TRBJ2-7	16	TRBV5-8	CASSTDPGTRIYEQYF	TGTGCCAGCAGCACGGACCCCGGGACTAGGATATACGAGCAGTACTTC
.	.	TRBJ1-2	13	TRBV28	CASRPGLRFGYTF	TGTGCCAGCAGGCCGGGACTCAGATTTGGCTACACCTTC
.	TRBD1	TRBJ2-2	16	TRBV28	CASSLPRTGSTGELFF	TGTGCCAGCAGTTTACCCCGGACAGGATCAACCGGGGAGCTGTTTTTT
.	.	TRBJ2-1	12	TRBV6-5	CASRFLSPEQFF	TGTGCCAGCAGGTTCCTCTCCCCCGAGCAGTTCTTC
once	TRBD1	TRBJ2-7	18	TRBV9	CASSVGVGTEFSSYEQYF	TGTGCCAGCAGCGTAGGAGTAGGGACAGAGTTCAGCTCCTACGAGCAGTACTTC
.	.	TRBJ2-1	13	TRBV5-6	CASSLDSYNEQFF	TGTGCCAGCAGCTTAGACTCGTACAATGAGCAGTTCTTC
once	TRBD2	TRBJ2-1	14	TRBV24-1	CAASPGGPRNEQFF	TGTGCCGCGTCACCGGGAGGGCCCCGGAATGAGCAGTTCTTC
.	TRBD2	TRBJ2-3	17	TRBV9	CASSVLAGVSFSDTQYF	TGTGCCAGCAGCGTCCTAGCGGGAGTGAGTTTCTCAGATACGCAGTATTTT
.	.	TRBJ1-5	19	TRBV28	CASSLDKGQVGDRRQPQHF	TGTGCCAGCAGTCTGGACAAGGGGCAGGTCGGCGATAGGCGTCAGCCCCAGCATTTT
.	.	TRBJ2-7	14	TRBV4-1	CASSQGGGSYEQYF	TGCGCCAGCAGCCAAGGAGGCGGGTCCTACGAGCAGTACTTC
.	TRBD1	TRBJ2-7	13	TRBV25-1	CASSAQGHYEQYF	TGTGCCAGCAGTGCACAGGGGCATTACGAGCAGTACTTC
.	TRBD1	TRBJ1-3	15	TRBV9	CASGPGQSSGNTIYF	TGTGCCAGCGGACCGGGACAGAGCTCTGGAAACACCATATATTTT
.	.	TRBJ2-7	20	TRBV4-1	CASSQDNLISGGGSTYEQYF	TGCGCCAGCAGCCAAGATAATCTTATTTCGGGGGGCGGGAGTACCTACGAGCAGTACTTC
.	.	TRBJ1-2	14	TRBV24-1	CATSDNPGEYGYTF	TGTGCCACCAGTGATAACCCGGGGGAGTATGGCTACACCTTC
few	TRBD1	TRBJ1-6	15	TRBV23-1	CASSHTGVSNSPLHF	TGCGCCAGCAGTCATACAGGGGTGAGTAATTCACCCCTCCACTTT
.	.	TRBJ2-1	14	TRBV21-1	CASLGGSRINEQFF	TGTGCCAGCTTGGGGGGTAGCCGGATCAATGAGCAGTTCTTC
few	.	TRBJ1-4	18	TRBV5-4	CASSLEAGVPSANEKLFF	TGTGCCAGCAGCTTGGAAGCAGGGGTCCCCTCCGCTAATGAAAAACTGTTTTTT
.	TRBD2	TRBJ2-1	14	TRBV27	CASSLSGRVNEQFF	TGTGCCAGCAGTTTAAGTGGGAGGGTCAATGAGCAGTTCTTC
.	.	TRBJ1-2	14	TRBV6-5	CASQGLVGFWGYTF	TGTGCCTCCCAGGGACTGGTTGGATTCTGGGGCTACACCTTC
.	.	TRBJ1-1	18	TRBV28	CASSLCWQRPGTNTEAFF	TGTGCCAGCAGTTTATGTTGGCAGCGCCCGGGAACGAACACTGAAGCTTTCTTT
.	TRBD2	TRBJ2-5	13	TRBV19	CASRRGRRETQYF	TGTGCCAGTAGGCGGGGGAGAAGAGAGACCCAGTACTTC
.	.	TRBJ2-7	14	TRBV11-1	CASSPRTDLNEQYF	TGTGCCAGCAGCCCCCGGACAGACTTAAACGAGCAGTACTTC
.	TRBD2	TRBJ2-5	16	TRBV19	CASKERAGEVLKTQYF	TGTGCCAGTAAGGAGCGAGCGGGAGAGGTTCTGAAGACCCAGTACTTC
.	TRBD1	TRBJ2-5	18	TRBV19	CASTTYGRGTREQETQYF	TGTGCCAGTACCACCTACGGCAGGGGGACCCGGGAACAAGAGACCCAGTACTTC
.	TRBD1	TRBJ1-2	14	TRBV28	CASRGTGLNYGYTF	TGTGCCAGCAGGGGGACAGGGCTTAACTATGGCTACACCTTC
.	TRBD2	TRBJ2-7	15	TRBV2	CASSEGPSGSYEQYF	TGTGCCAGCAGTGAGGGACCTAGCGGGAGCTACGAGCAGTACTTC